The 17 T cell receptor beta chains below were found in one sample sequenced in a study of blood T cell repertoires in COVID-19. Clones were read by immunoSEQ multiplex PCR, and TCRdb kept only the in-frame ones, dropping some. The sample holds some 190,000 clones, under 85% seen once. Input material: peripheral blood. All receptors come from a woman of 80 years or more with COVID-19, enrolled during active disease.

This clone was seen only once. V is TRBV3-1 (or the pseudogene TRBV3-2) and J is TRBJ1-2, with 7 bases fitting TRBD1. The J segment lost 4 bases and the V segment lost 1 base, leaving 6 bases of the junction unmatched. In germline, CDR1 is LGHDT, CDR2 YNNKEL (reference sequence). The length of the CDR3 is 15 residues. Here the CDR3 DNA reads TGTGCCAGCAGCCAAGCCGACAGGGTTGGCTATGGCTACACCTTC. This gives the protein CASSQADRVGYGYTF.

This chain uses TRBV6-6 with TRBJ2-5; D is uncertain. The V end was cut by 6 bases, the J end by 4 bases, with 12 bases between. CDR3 length: 13 amino acids. Germline V lookup: CDR1 MNHNY, CDR2 SVGAGI (reference sequence). In DNA form, the CDR3 reads TGTGCCAGCAGAACTGGCGGTGGAGAGACCCAGTACTTC. Its translation is CASRTGGGETQYF.

This chain connects TRBV10-2 to TRBJ2-7; 8 bases fit TRBD2. The V segment lost 8 bases and the J segment 2 bases; nucleotides outside the gene matches: 14. Germline CDR1 and CDR2: WSHSY and SAAADI. There are 16 residues in the CDR3. This CDR3 is CASRGGSGGAPYEQYF. CDR3 bases: TGCGCCAGCCGGGGGGGTAGTGGTGGGGCCCCCTACGAGCAGTACTTC.

The rearrangement joins TRBV28 to TRBJ1-1; D perhaps matches TRBD1 (5 bases). The CDR3 sequence is 14 residues long. The V gene lost 1 base and the J gene lost 11 bases, with 17 bases spanning the gap. The germline V gene encodes CDR1 MDHEN and CDR2 SYDVKM. The CDR3 DNA follows: TGTGCCAGCAGTTTATTGCAGGGTAGCGGTGGGGCTTTCTTT. Translating gives CASSLLQGSGGAFF.

As regards this clone: A read error may account for a junction end that differs from germline. The genes are TRBV3-1 (or the pseudogene TRBV3-2) and TRBJ2-1; TRBD2 matches 12 bases. The CDR3 totals 16 residues. Germline V gene data show CDR1 as LGHDT and CDR2 as YNNKEL (reference sequence). CDR3 region: CASSPSSGGAYNEQFF. The CDR3 DNA reads as TGTGCCAGCAGCCCATCTAGCGGGGGGGCCTATAATGAGCAGTTCTTC.

The chain uses TRBV28 and TRBJ2-7; TRBD2 matches at 9 bases. CDR3 length: 14 amino acids. Losses at the gene ends were 2 bases for V and 7 bases for J; bases not matched to a gene: 6. Germline lookup yields CDR1 MDHEN and CDR2 SYDVKM. In DNA, the CDR3 is TGTGCCAGCAGTTTAGGCGGGAGGGCCCGTGAGCAGTACTTC. Protein product: CASSLGGRAREQYF.

The chain carries TRBV6-5 and TRBJ1-2, with TRBD1 matching 12 bases. The CDR3 extends over 13 amino acids. Germline V gene lookup returns CDR1 MNHEY and CDR2 SVGAGI. Unmatched junction bases numbered 3, after V lost 6 bases and J lost 7 bases. In nucleotides, the CDR3 is TGTGCCAGCAGGGGACAGGGGGCGACTGGCTACACCTTC. As protein: CASRGQGATGYTF.

The V and J genes are TRBV4-2 and TRBJ1-2; D possibly corresponds to TRBD1 (6 bases). The germline V gene encodes CDR1 LGHNA and CDR2 YNFKEQ. The CDR3 contains 14 residues. The V end lost 1 base, the J end lost 8 bases, and 14 bases lay between the germline ends. DNA for the CDR3: TGTGCCAGCAGCCAAGGGAAGGGACAATCAGGCTACACCTTC. This encodes CASSQGKGQSGYTF.

The CDR3 region has the DNA TGTGCCAGCAGCCCCTGGACAGGGGTAGGCGAGCAGTACTTC. Its translation: CASSPWTGVGEQYF. The rearrangement joins TRBV3-1 (or the pseudogene TRBV3-2) to TRBJ2-7, with 9 bases lining up with TRBD1. The V gene end was trimmed by 4 bases and the J gene end by 6 bases; junction bases not matched to a gene: 7. Germline V gene data show CDR1 as LGHDT and CDR2 as YNNKEL (reference sequence). CDR3 length equals 14 residues.

This clone has only one observation. CDR3 DNA sequence: TGTGCCAGTAGCGGGGCCGGGGGGCGCGGGGGGCCCCAGCATTTT. Translation gives CASSGAGGRGGPQHF. The chain links TRBV19 to TRBJ1-5; D may be TRBD1 (6 bases). The CDR3 extends over 15 amino acids. V was cut by 6 bases and J by 9 bases, with 21 bases left in between. The V gene's germline CDR1 is LNHDA and CDR2 SQIVND (reference sequence).

The gene calls are TRBV2 and TRBJ1-6, with TRBD1 matching 8 bases. CDR1 and CDR2 (germline): SNHLY, FYNNEI. The V and J ends lost 5 bases and 7 bases, in that order; junction bases with no gene match: 10. The CDR3 is 16 residues long. The DNA for the CDR3 is TGTGCCAGCAGTCGAGACGGACAGGGAATAAATTCACCCCTCCACTTT. It translates to CASSRDGQGINSPLHF.

The chain combines TRBV28 with TRBJ2-7; TRBD1 matches at 7 bases. The CDR3 totals 13 residues. Trimming at V came to 6 bases and at J to 6 bases, leaving 8 bases not matched to a gene. The germline V gene has CDR1 MDHEN and CDR2 SYDVKM. The CDR3 bases are TGTGCCAGCAGACAGGGGAAGTTTGGCGAGCAGTACTTC. Translated: CASRQGKFGEQYF.

The chain uses TRBV10-3 and TRBJ1-5; TRBD1 matches 8 bases. With 4 bases clipped from V and 5 bases from J, the junction kept 4 bases outside the gene matches. The germline CDR1 and CDR2 sequences are ENHRY and SYGVKD. This CDR3 region has 14 residues. The CDR3 DNA is TGTGCCATCAGTGCTGGACAGGGAGATCAGCCCCAGCATTTT. Translated, it gives CAISAGQGDQPQHF.

This sequence joins TRBV5-1 and TRBJ2-7; D is possibly TRBD2 (5 bases). The CDR3 contains 16 residues. Trimming pared 4 bases from V and 6 bases from J, leaving 23 bases between. CDR1 is SGHRS, CDR2 YFSETQ, per germline. The DNA for the CDR3 is TGCGCCAGCAGCCTGGACTCTACTACCTTGAAGAGCGAGCAGTACTTC. Amino acid sequence: CASSLDSTTLKSEQYF.

The chain is built from TRBV28 and TRBJ1-5; D may be TRBD1 (5 bases). The ends were cut back, 10 bases at V and 0 bases at J, with 13 bases in the middle. CDR3 length: 14 residues. From germline, CDR1 is MDHEN and CDR2 SYDVKM. CDR3 sequence: CATRGSHSNQPQHF. The CDR3 DNA sequence: TGTGCCACCCGGGGGAGCCATAGCAATCAGCCCCAGCATTTT.

V and J are TRBV9 and TRBJ2-2, with D perhaps matching TRBD1 (5 bases). The V end was cut by 0 bases, the J end by 0 bases, with 27 bases between. The germline CDR1 and CDR2 sequences are SGDLS and YYNGEE. This CDR3 region has 22 residues. The CDR3 bases are TGTGCCAGCAGCGTAGAAATCTCGGGCGACAGAATAGACACCACGAACACCGGGGAGCTGTTTTTT. Residues: CASSVEISGDRIDTTNTGELFF.

CDR3 region: CASTRWANQPQHF. The CDR3 nucleotides are TGTGCCAGCACCCGCTGGGCCAATCAGCCCCAGCATTTT. This sequence joins TRBV2 and TRBJ1-5; D remains ambiguous. This CDR3 has 13 residues. Deletions cut 7 bases from V and 3 bases from J, with 10 bases between. Germline-derived CDR1 and CDR2 are SNHLY and FYNNEI.